One T cell receptor beta chain is described in this entry. Its cognate antigen is unknown. V was pared by 2 bases and J by 5 bases, with 20 bases between. There are 17 residues in the CDR3. Germline lookup yields CDR1 MDHEN and CDR2 SYDVKM. Separate from the approximately 720-subject first cohort was the approximately 130-subject validation cohort, to which the donors belonged. Clones were read by immunoSEQ multiplex PCR, and TCRdb kept only the in-frame ones, dropping some. The sample includes approximately 270,000 clones, 90% of them seen just once. These data originate in a study of cytomegalovirus exposure and HLA in healthy donors. General study results and limits: There were 150 or so TCR beta chains listed as cytomegalovirus-associated. Under in vitro conditions, a few CMV-associated chains were confirmed as specific for CMV antigens.

V is TRBV28 and J is TRBJ2-3; weak D call: TRBD1 (5 bases). The TCR comes from a woman aged 18-30 years in good health and CMV-seronegative. Input material: PBMCs. The CDR3 coding sequence is TGTGCCAGCAGTTTACGCTCCCTCCAGGGAAAAGGAGATACGCAGTATTTT. This codes for CASSLRSLQGKGDTQYF.